This TCR beta chain was retrieved from a study of blood T cell repertoires in COVID-19 (dated by TCRdb to the early 2020s). With respect to the entire study: The collaborator samples originated in the United States, Italy and Spain and spanned the acute and convalescent phases of COVID-19. Where available, HLA class I and class II types were taken from metadata supplied by the sample provider and were not determined by assay-based typing. The samples were drawn from two sources: the first 160 participants of the ongoing ImmuneRACE study, and 1,000 to 1,500 subjects contributed by 6 global collaborators. Deeply sampled blood TCRbeta repertoires from subjects exposed to, actively infected with, or recovered from COVID-19 were included in the dataset. A de-identified subject ID, COVID-19 status, age in years and sex were almost always included in the sample metadata. The material from the prospective study consisted of cDNA or gDNA derived from T cells, B-cell-depleted T cells, or PBMCs. The repertoires were released in a freely available public database meant as a resource for research on the immune response to SARS-CoV-2. The investigation overall reported the following: The quantity of clinical and demographic metadata differed by source and by participant and was supplied without curation.

Notes on this clone: This receptor's antigen is unknown. No base quality information exists; no much larger clone differs at one position.

TCRbeta CDR3 regions were amplified from genomic DNA using the immunoSEQ Assay, a bias-controlled multiplex PCR. The published analysis was carried out like this. Within the assay, amplification of reference gene primers was used to estimate how many nucleated cells each sample contained. Sequence reads were collapsed and filtered to measure the absolute abundance of every unique TCRbeta CDR3 rearrangement. Productive Simpson clonality was computed per sample as the square root of Simpson's diversity index over productive rearrangements. The table was pulled from immuneACCESS by TCRdb, which kept in-frame rearrangements only. Such tables lose some clones; where checked, under half of the loss comes from unresolved V genes, and the rest has no known cause. Clonal size and the V and J genes are those of that table, whereas D and trimming came from the DNA. The sample table lists 30,000 to 40,000 clones, 70% to 90% of them with a count of one. Around 13% of the sample is taken by the ten largest.

CDR1 and CDR2 (MNHEY, SVGAGI) derive from the germline V gene. V gives up 6 bases and J gives up 7 bases, and the segment between their germline ends measures 18 bases. The CDR3 starts with the cysteine, ends with the phenylalanine, and has 14 residues. Just the 42-base CDR3 DNA is kept, in frame starting at base 1. Collaborating institutions collected whole blood in K2EDTA tubes following their own protocols. For TCRbeta analysis, collaborators shipped samples in one of three forms: frozen whole blood, isolated PBMCs, or DNA extracted from either of those sample types. The sequence links TRBV6-5 to TRBJ1-2; no D gene is confidently identified. The source of this sequence is a human donor in a cohort sampled during active COVID-19. The sequencing sample was made of peripheral blood. The CDR3 reads as follows: CASSLTQSTPGYTF. DNA sequence: TGTGCCAGCAGCTTGACACAAAGCACCCCTGGCTACACCTTC.